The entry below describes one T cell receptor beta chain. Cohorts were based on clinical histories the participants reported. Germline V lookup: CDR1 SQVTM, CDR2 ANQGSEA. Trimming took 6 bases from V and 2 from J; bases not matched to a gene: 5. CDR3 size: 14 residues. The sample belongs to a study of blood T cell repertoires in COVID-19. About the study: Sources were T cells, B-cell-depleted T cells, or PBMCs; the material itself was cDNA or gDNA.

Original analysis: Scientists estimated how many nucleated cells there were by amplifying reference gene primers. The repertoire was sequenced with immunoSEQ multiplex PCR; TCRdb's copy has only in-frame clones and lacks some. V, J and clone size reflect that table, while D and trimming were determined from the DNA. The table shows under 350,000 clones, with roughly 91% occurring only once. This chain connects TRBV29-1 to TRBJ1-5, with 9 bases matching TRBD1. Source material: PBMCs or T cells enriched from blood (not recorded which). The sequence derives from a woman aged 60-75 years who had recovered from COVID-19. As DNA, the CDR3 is TGCAGCGTGGGACAGGGCCTTGGCAATCAGCCCCAGCATTTT. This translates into CSVGQGLGNQPQHF.